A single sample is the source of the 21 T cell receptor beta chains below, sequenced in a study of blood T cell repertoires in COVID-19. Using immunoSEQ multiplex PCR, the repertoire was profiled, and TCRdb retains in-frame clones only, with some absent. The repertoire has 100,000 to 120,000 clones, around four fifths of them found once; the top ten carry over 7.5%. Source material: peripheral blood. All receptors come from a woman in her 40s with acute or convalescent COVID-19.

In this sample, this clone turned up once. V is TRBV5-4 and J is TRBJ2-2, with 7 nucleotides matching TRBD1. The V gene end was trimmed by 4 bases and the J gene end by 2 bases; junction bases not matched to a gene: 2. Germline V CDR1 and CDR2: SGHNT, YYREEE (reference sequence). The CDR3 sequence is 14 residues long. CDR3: CASSGTVNTGELFF. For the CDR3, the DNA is TGTGCCAGCAGCGGGACAGTCAACACCGGGGAGCTGTTTTTT. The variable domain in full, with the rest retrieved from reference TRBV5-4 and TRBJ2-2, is ETGVTQSPTHLIKTRGQQVTLRCSSQSGHNTVSWYQQALGQGPQFIFQYYREEENGRGNFPPRFSGLQFPNYSSELNVNALELDDSALYLCASSGTVNTGELFFGEGSRLTVL.

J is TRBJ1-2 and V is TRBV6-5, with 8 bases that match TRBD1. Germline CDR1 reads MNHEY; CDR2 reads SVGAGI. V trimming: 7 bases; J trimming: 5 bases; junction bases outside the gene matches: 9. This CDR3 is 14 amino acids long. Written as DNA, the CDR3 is TGTGCCAGCACCCTCGGGACAGGAACTTATGGCTACACCTTC. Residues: CASTLGTGTYGYTF.

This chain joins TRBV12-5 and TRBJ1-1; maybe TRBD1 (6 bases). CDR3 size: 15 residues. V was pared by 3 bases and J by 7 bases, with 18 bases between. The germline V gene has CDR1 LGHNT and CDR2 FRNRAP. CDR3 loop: CASGFTQGLMGEAFF. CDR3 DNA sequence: TGTGCTAGTGGTTTTACGCAGGGGCTGATGGGTGAAGCTTTCTTT. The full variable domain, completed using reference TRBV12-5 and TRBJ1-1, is DARVTQTPRHKVTEMGQEVTMRCQPILGHNTVFWYRQTMMQGLELLAYFRNRAPLDDSGMPKDRFSAEMPDATLATLKIQPSEPRDSAVYFCASGFTQGLMGEAFFGQGTRLTVV.

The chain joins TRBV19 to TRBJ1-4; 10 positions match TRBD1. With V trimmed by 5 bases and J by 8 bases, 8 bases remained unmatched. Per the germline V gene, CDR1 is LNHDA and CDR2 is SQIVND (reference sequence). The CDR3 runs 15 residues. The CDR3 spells CASSLLTGGEEKLFF. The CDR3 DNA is TGTGCCAGTAGTTTGTTGACAGGGGGCGAGGAAAAACTGTTTTTT. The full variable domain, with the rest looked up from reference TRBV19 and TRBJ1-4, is DGGITQSPKYLFRKEGQNVTLSCEQNLNHDAMYWYRQDPGQGLRLIYYSQIVNDFQKGDIAEGYSVSREKKESFPLTVTSAQKNPTAFYLCASSLLTGGEEKLFFGSGTQLSVL.

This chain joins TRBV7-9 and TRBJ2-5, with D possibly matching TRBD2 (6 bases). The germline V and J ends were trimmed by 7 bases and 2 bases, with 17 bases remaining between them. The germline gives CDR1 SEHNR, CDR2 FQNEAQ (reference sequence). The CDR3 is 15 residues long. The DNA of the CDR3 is TGTGCCAGCACCCTGGGGGATAGCGGACAAGAGACCCAGTACTTC. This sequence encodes CASTLGDSGQETQYF.

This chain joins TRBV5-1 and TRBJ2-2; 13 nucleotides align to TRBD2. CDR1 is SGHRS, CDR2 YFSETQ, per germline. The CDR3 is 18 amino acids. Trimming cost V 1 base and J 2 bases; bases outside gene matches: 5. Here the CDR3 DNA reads TGCGCCAGCAGCTTGAGACTAGCGGGGGGACTTAACACCGGGGAGCTGTTTTTT. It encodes CASSLRLAGGLNTGELFF.

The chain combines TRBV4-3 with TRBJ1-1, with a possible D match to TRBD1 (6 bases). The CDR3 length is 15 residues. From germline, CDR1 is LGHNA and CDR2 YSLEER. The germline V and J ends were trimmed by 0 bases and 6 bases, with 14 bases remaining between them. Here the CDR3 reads CASSQEMGGGPEAFF. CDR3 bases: TGCGCCAGCAGCCAAGAGATGGGCGGGGGCCCTGAAGCTTTCTTT.

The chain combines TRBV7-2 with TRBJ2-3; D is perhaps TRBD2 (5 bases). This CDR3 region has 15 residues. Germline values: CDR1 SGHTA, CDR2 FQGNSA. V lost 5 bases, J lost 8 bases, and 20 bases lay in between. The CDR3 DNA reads TGTGCCAGCAGCCCAATCCCGGGGTCCTCGAGTACGCAGTATTTT. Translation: CASSPIPGSSSTQYF. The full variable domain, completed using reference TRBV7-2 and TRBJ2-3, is GAGVSQSPSNKVTEKGKDVELRCDPISGHTALYWYRQSLGQGLEFLIYFQGNSAPDKSGLPSDRFSAERTGGSVSTLTIQRTQQEDSAVYLCASSPIPGSSSTQYFGPGTRLTVL.

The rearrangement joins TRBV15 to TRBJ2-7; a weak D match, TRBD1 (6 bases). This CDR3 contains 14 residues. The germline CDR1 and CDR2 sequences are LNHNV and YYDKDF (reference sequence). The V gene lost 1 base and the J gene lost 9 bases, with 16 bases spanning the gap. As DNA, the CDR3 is TGTGCCACCAGCAGAGGGACAGCCACCACAAGGCAGTACTTC. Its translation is CATSRGTATTRQYF.

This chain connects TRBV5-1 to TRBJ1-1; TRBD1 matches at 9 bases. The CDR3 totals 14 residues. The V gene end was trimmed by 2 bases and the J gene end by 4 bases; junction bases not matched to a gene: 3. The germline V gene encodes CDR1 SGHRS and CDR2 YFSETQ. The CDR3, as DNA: TGCGCCAGCAGCTTCCGGACAGGGGCCACTGAAGCTTTCTTT. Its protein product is CASSFRTGATEAFF.

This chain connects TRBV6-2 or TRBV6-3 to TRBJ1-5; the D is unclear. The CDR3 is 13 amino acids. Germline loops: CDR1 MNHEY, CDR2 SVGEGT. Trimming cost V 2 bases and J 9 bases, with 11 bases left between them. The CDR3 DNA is TGTGCCAGCAGTTACGTAGAGTCAGGGCCCCAGCATTTT. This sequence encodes CASSYVESGPQHF.

The DNA of the CDR3 is TGTGCCTGGAGTGGAGGAGGACCCTCAGAGACCCAGTACTTC. Protein product: CAWSGGGPSETQYF. The chain joins TRBV30 to TRBJ2-5, with a possible D match to TRBD2 (5 bases). The CDR3 extends over 14 amino acids. CDR1 is GTSNPN, CDR2 SVGIG, per germline (reference sequence). V gave up 1 base and J gave up 4 bases, with 13 bases separating them.

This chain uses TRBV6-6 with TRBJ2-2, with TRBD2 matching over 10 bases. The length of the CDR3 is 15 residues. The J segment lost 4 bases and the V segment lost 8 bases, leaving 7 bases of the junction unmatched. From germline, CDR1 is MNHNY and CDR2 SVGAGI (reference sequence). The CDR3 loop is CASSNSGGGTGELFF. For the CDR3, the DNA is TGTGCCAGCTCAAACAGCGGGGGGGGCACCGGGGAGCTGTTTTTT.

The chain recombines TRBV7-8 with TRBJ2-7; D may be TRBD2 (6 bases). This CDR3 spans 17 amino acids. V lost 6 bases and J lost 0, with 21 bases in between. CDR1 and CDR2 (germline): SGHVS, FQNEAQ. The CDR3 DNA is TGTGCCAGCAGTACCCCGATGCGCGGGGCCAGCTCCTACGAGCAGTACTTC. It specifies CASSTPMRGASSYEQYF.

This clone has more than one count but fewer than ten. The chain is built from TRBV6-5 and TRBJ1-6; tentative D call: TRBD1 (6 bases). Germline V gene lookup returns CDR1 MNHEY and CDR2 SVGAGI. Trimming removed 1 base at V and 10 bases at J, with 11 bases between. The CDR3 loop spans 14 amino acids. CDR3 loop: CASSYYSQGSPLHF. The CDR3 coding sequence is TGTGCCAGCAGTTACTACTCACAGGGATCACCCCTCCACTTT.

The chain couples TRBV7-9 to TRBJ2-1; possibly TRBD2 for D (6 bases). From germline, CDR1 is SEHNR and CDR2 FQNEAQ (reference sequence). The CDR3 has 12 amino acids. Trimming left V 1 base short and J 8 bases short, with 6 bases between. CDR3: CASSLGRDEQFF. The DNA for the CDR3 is TGTGCCAGCAGCTTAGGGAGGGATGAGCAGTTCTTC.

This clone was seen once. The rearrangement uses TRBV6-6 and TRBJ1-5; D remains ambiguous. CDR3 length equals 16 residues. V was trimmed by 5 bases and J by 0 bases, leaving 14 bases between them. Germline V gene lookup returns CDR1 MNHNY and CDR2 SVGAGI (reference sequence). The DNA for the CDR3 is TGTGCCAGCAGTCGAGGAGGGCGATATAGCAATCAGCCCCAGCATTTT. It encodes CASSRGGRYSNQPQHF.

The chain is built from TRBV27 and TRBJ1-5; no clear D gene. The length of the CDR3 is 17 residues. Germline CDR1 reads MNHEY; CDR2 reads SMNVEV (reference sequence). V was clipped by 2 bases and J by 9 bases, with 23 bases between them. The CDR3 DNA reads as TGTGCCAGCAGTTTACGTCTGACGATAGCAAGTAATTCGCCCCAGCATTTT. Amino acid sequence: CASSLRLTIASNSPQHF.

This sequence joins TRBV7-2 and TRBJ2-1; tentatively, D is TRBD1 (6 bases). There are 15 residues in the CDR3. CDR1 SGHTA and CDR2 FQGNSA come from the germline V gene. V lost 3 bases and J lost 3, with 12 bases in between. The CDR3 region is CASSLAGALYNEQFF. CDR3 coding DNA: TGTGCCAGCAGCTTGGCAGGGGCCCTCTACAATGAGCAGTTCTTC.

CDR3 bases: TGCAGCGTTGATTTTTCGAGGGATACGCAGTATTTT. Amino acid sequence: CSVDFSRDTQYF. V is TRBV29-1 and J is TRBJ2-3; D remains ambiguous. The CDR3 is made up of 12 amino acids. Per the germline V gene, CDR1 is SQVTM and CDR2 is ANQGSEA. V dropped 3 bases and J dropped 6 bases, with 10 bases sitting between them.

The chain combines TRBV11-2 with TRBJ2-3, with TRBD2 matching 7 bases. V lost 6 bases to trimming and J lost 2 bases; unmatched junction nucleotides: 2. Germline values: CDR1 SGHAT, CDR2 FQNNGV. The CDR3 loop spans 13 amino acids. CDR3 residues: CASRAGNTDTQYF. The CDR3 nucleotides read TGTGCCAGCAGAGCGGGGAACACAGATACGCAGTATTTT.